This T cell receptor beta chain derives from a study of regulatory T cells in long-lasting Graves disease. At the level of the study: Over 5 years on antithyroid drugs plus positive TSH receptor antibodies marked Graves' disease as persistent. Study results and caveats: Accuracy was perhaps lowered by the small sample size. Persistent disease samples used TRBV28, TRBJ1-2 and TRBJ2-5 preferentially.

This clonotype was picked up a small number of times. Its antigen is still unknown. Germline CDR1 is LGHNA and CDR2 is YNFKEQ. The CDR3 is 15 residues long. Trimming cost V 1 base and J 4 bases, with 13 bases left between them. Libraries of TCR beta came from iRepertoire HTBI primers plus Arm-PCR of CDR3 regions. MiXCR, applied by TCRdb to the multiplex PCR reads, yields one record per CDR3 protein. The sample holds about 430,000 distinct CDR3 sequences, around 20% seen once. As to time point: persistent/refractory GD, antithyroid drugs over 5 years with positive TRAb. The TCR library was made from RNA that had been extracted from PBMCs in TRIzol.

The chain recombines TRBV4-2 with TRBJ2-5; D ambiguous. This clonotype was sampled from a female donor with Graves disease. Sequencing was performed on peripheral blood mononuclear cells (PBMCs), taken when the disease was refractory, from a patient treated with antithyroid drugs. This CDR3 is CASSQGGRWGETQYF. In DNA form, the CDR3 reads TGTGCCAGCAGCCAAGGAGGCAGATGGGGAGAGACCCAGTACTTC.